Each of the 8 T cell receptor beta chains below was sequenced from the same sample in a study of regulatory T cells in long-lasting Graves disease. According to the study, TCR beta libraries were built with iRepertoire HTBI primers and CDR3-region Arm-PCR. TCRdb redid the calling of the multiplex PCR reads with MiXCR, one entry per CDR3 protein. This table holds a few hundred thousand distinct CDR3 sequences, 23% found once. Time point denoted: persistent/refractory GD, antithyroid drugs over 5 years with positive TRAb. PBMC-derived RNA was used for the TCR library. The sequences come from peripheral blood mononuclear cells (PBMCs), collected when the disease was refractory, from a patient treated with antithyroid drugs. The receptors shown here come from a female donor with Graves disease.

This clonotype was seen more than once but under ten times. The chain links TRBV6-2 or TRBV6-3 to TRBJ2-7; D uncertain. This CDR3 has 13 amino acids. V lost 2 bases and J lost 6, with 11 bases in between. CDR1 is MNHEY and CDR2 is SVGEGT in the germline V gene. For the CDR3, the DNA is TGTGCCAGCAGTTACCATTCTGGGCCCGAGCAGTACTTC. Its protein is CASSYHSGPEQYF.

There are many counts of this clonotype. V and J are TRBV6-1 and TRBJ2-7, with 7 bases that match TRBD1. Germline assignment: CDR1 MNHNS and CDR2 SASEGT. J gave up 2 bases and V 4 bases, and 5 bases lay outside the gene matches. The CDR3 consists of 14 residues. The chain's CDR3 is CASSARDSTYEQYF. The CDR3 DNA follows: TGTGCCAGCAGTGCCCGGGACAGCACCTACGAGCAGTACTTC.

The sample holds many counts of this clonotype. This chain joins TRBV29-1 and TRBJ1-2; D is unresolved. From germline, CDR1 is SQVTM and CDR2 ANQGSEA. The CDR3 is 13 amino acids. V lost 3 bases and J lost 3, with 11 bases in between. CDR3 sequence (DNA): TGCAGCGTTGACCTCAATTCAGACTATGGCTACACCTTC. It is translated as CSVDLNSDYGYTF.

The chain couples TRBV7-9 to TRBJ1-6, with 7 bases that match TRBD1. J was trimmed by 6 bases and V by 4 bases; bases with no gene match: 3. The CDR3 contains 14 residues. Germline-derived CDR1 and CDR2 are SEHNR and FQNEAQ (reference sequence). The CDR3 protein is CASSSDRFNSPLHF. The CDR3 coding sequence is TGTGCCAGCAGCTCGGACAGGTTTAATTCACCCCTCCACTTT.

The chain carries TRBV6-2 or TRBV6-3 and TRBJ2-1, with 14 bases aligning to TRBD2. V trimming: 6 bases; J trimming: 1 base; junction bases outside the gene matches: 11. The germline V gene has CDR1 MNHEY and CDR2 SVGEGT. CDR3 size: 19 residues. As DNA, the CDR3 is TGTGCCAGCAGCGCACCTCGACTAGCGGGAGGGTCATCCTACAATGAGCAGTTCTTC. Protein sequence: CASSAPRLAGGSSYNEQFF.

The chain is built from TRBV30 and TRBJ1-4, with 9 bases that match TRBD1. Germline V gene data show CDR1 as GTSNPN and CDR2 as SVGIG (reference sequence). This CDR3 region has 14 residues. V gave up 4 bases and J gave up 8 bases; unmatched junction bases: 8. The CDR3 coding sequence is TGTGCCTGGAATAGGGACAGGGAAGGCGAAAAACTGTTTTTT. Encoded protein: CAWNRDREGEKLFF.

The sample holds a few counts of this clonotype. The V call is TRBV4-3, the J call TRBJ2-5; no definite D call. The CDR3 has 13 amino acids. Looked up from germline, CDR1 is LGHNA and CDR2 is YSLEER. Trimming removed 0 bases at V and 5 bases at J, with 7 bases between. CDR3 nucleotide sequence: TGCGCCAGCAGCCAAGATTTTAGGGAGACCCAGTACTTC. It translates to CASSQDFRETQYF.

This clonotype was observed at least ten times. The chain recombines TRBV6-1 with TRBJ1-1; possible D gene TRBD1, 5 bases. The CDR3 is 14 residues long. Germline CDR1 MNHNS, CDR2 SASEGT. V lost 7 bases and J 4 bases, leaving 16 bases between the germline ends. This CDR3 reads CASIFGGVVTEAFF. CDR3 DNA: TGTGCCAGCATTTTCGGAGGGGTGGTCACTGAAGCTTTCTTT.